The 14 T cell receptor beta chains listed next were all sequenced from one sample in a study of T cell changes during pregnancy in multiple sclerosis. Produced via immunoSEQ multiplex PCR; TCRdb's table is partial and in-frame only. The profile shows fewer than 40,000 clones, about nine tenths of them singletons. The sequences come from CD8+ T cells from peripheral blood mononuclear cells, collected in the first trimester of pregnancy. These receptors were obtained from a female donor with multiple sclerosis, enrolled in a pregnancy study.

This clone was seen a single time. The V call is TRBV4-2, the J call TRBJ2-2; D remains ambiguous. V shed 4 bases and J shed 6 bases, with 9 bases lying between them. The CDR3 has 13 amino acids. Germline V CDR1 and CDR2: LGHNA, YNFKEQ. The CDR3: CASSPTPAGELFF. The CDR3 nucleotides are TGTGCCAGCAGCCCCACACCAGCCGGGGAGCTGTTTTTT.

The V gene is TRBV27, the J gene TRBJ2-5, with 15 bases identical to TRBD2. J lost 1 base, V lost 4 bases, and 7 bases had no gene match. The CDR3 is 18 residues long. Germline V gene lookup returns CDR1 MNHEY and CDR2 SMNVEV (reference sequence). DNA of the CDR3: TGTGCCAGCAGTTCGGGACTAGCGGGAGGAGGGTTCCAAGAGACCCAGTACTTC. Amino acids: CASSSGLAGGGFQETQYF.

The CDR3 protein is CASSITRNTEAFF. In DNA form, the CDR3 reads TGTGCCAGCAGCATCACACGGAACACTGAAGCTTTCTTT. This sequence joins TRBV27 and TRBJ1-1; D ambiguous. Trimming cost V 6 bases and J 1 base, with 9 bases left between them. The CDR3 spans 13 residues. Germline-derived CDR1 and CDR2 are MNHEY and SMNVEV (reference sequence).

The chain joins TRBV7-9 to TRBJ2-1; TRBD1 aligns across 10 bases. CDR3 size: 13 residues. Germline trimming cut 9 bases from V and 8 bases from J; bases unmatched to any gene: 7. CDR1 SEHNR and CDR2 FQNEAQ come from the germline V gene (reference sequence). In nucleotides, the CDR3 is TGTGCCAGGGGGGACAGGGGCCTCGATGAGCAGTTCTTC. This encodes CARGDRGLDEQFF.

The V gene is TRBV4-1, the J gene TRBJ2-7; the D gene is possibly TRBD2 (5 bases). CDR3 length equals 17 residues. Germline V gene lookup returns CDR1 MGHRA and CDR2 YSYEKL. Trimming removed 2 bases from V and 3 bases from J, with 20 bases in between. The CDR3 here is CASSQLYFGERYYEQYF. The CDR3 DNA is TGCGCCAGCAGCCAATTATACTTCGGGGAGAGGTACTACGAGCAGTACTTC.

This clone was recorded only once. The rearrangement uses TRBV19 and TRBJ1-1, with a tentative D call TRBD1 (6 bases). The germline V gene has CDR1 LNHDA and CDR2 SQIVND (reference sequence). V was clipped by 2 bases and J by 1 base, with 11 bases between them. This CDR3 contains 15 residues. The CDR3 coding sequence is TGTGCCAGTAGTATATCACAGGGTCAGAACACTGAAGCTTTCTTT. Residues: CASSISQGQNTEAFF.

V is TRBV28 and J is TRBJ2-1; 12 positions agree with TRBD2. Trimming cost V 5 bases and J 0 bases; bases outside gene matches: 5. Germline V CDR1 and CDR2: MDHEN, SYDVKM. This CDR3 region has 17 residues. The CDR3 loop is CASSPRTSGASYNEQFF. CDR3 bases: TGTGCCAGCAGTCCCAGGACTAGCGGGGCCTCCTACAATGAGCAGTTCTTC.

The gene calls are TRBV27 and TRBJ2-7; 12 bases line up with TRBD2. The germline CDR1 and CDR2 sequences are MNHEY and SMNVEV (reference sequence). V trimming: 2 bases; J trimming: 7 bases; junction bases outside the gene matches: 15. This CDR3 is 18 amino acids long. The CDR3 reads CASSLPLAGGQVYREQYF. For the CDR3, the DNA is TGTGCCAGCAGTTTACCCCTAGCGGGAGGGCAAGTATACCGAGAGCAGTACTTC.

The rearrangement joins TRBV5-4 to TRBJ2-3, with D tentatively TRBD2 (5 bases). This CDR3 comprises 15 residues. Trimming removed 1 base from V and 1 base from J, with 10 bases in between. From germline, CDR1 is SGHNT and CDR2 YYREEE (reference sequence). CDR3 nucleotide sequence: TGTGCCAGCAGCTTGTCTGGTAGCGGCACAGATACGCAGTATTTT. Its translation is CASSLSGSGTDTQYF.

This rearrangement joins TRBV7-9 to TRBJ2-1; perhaps TRBD2 as D (5 bases). V was cut by 5 bases and J by 7 bases, with 12 bases left in between. The CDR3 is 13 residues long. Germline loops: CDR1 SEHNR, CDR2 FQNEAQ (reference sequence). As DNA, the CDR3 is TGTGCCAGCAGCCCGGAGGCGTGGAATGAGCAGTTCTTC. This translates into CASSPEAWNEQFF.

In this sample, this clone turned up a few times. V is TRBV28 and J is TRBJ1-1; no definite D call. The germline V gene has CDR1 MDHEN and CDR2 SYDVKM. The ends were cut back, 6 bases at V and 0 bases at J, with 11 bases in the middle. This CDR3 is built from 14 residues. CDR3 DNA sequence: TGTGCCAGCAGCTTCGTAAATGTGAACACTGAAGCTTTCTTT. The encoded protein is CASSFVNVNTEAFF.

The V gene is TRBV19, the J gene TRBJ2-1; D might be TRBD1 (6 bases). CDR3 length: 13 amino acids. In germline, CDR1 is LNHDA, CDR2 SQIVND (reference sequence). V lost 5 bases to trimming and J lost 8 bases, with 13 bases between them. In DNA, the CDR3 is TGTGCCAGTAGTTCAGGACAGCCACATGAGCAGTTCTTC. Encoded protein: CASSSGQPHEQFF. Full variable domain (rest looked up from reference TRBV19 and TRBJ2-1): DGGITQSPKYLFRKEGQNVTLSCEQNLNHDAMYWYRQDPGQGLRLIYYSQIVNDFQKGDIAEGYSVSREKKESFPLTVTSAQKNPTAFYLCASSSGQPHEQFFGPGTRLTVL.

This chain connects TRBV19 to TRBJ1-4, with a possible D match to TRBD1 (6 bases). Germline CDR1 and CDR2: LNHDA and SQIVND (reference sequence). CDR3 size: 15 residues. V was shortened by 0 bases and J by 8 bases, with 13 bases between the two germline ends. The CDR3 here is CASSIERGAPEKLFF. CDR3 DNA: TGTGCCAGTAGTATAGAACGGGGGGCGCCCGAAAAACTGTTTTTT. The full variable domain, completed using reference TRBV19 and TRBJ1-4, is DGGITQSPKYLFRKEGQNVTLSCEQNLNHDAMYWYRQDPGQGLRLIYYSQIVNDFQKGDIAEGYSVSREKKESFPLTVTSAQKNPTAFYLCASSIERGAPEKLFFGSGTQLSVL.

J is TRBJ1-3 and V is TRBV19, with a weak D call TRBD1 (6 bases). The germline V gene has CDR1 LNHDA and CDR2 SQIVND (reference sequence). This CDR3 is 14 amino acids long. The V gene lost 5 bases and the J gene lost 1 base, with 9 bases spanning the gap. In DNA, the CDR3 is TGTGCCAGTAGTCTCAGGGGATCTGGAAACACCATATATTTT. It yields the protein CASSLRGSGNTIYF. Combining the CDR3 with reference TRBV19 and TRBJ1-3 gives the whole variable domain DGGITQSPKYLFRKEGQNVTLSCEQNLNHDAMYWYRQDPGQGLRLIYYSQIVNDFQKGDIAEGYSVSREKKESFPLTVTSAQKNPTAFYLCASSLRGSGNTIYFGEGSWLTVV.